The 17 T cell receptor beta chains below all came from one sample that was sequenced in a study of cytomegalovirus exposure and HLA in healthy donors. The study ran its PCR with 60 Vbeta and 13 Jbeta primers. Profiled with immunoSEQ multiplex PCR; TCRdb holds only in-frame clones, not every one. The sample shows roughly 100,000 clones, roughly 71% of them seen only once. Sequencing was done on a sample of PBMCs. The receptors shown here come from a woman aged 40 to 49 in good health and CMV-seronegative.

This clone was counted a few times. The gene calls are TRBV11-2 and TRBJ2-2; no reliable D call. Germline CDR1 SGHAT, CDR2 FQNNGV. The CDR3 is 12 amino acids. Deletions cut 6 bases from V and 7 bases from J, with 9 bases between. The CDR3 DNA follows: TGTGCCAGCAGGGTCATCGGCGGGGAGCTGTTTTTT. Translating gives CASRVIGGELFF. Looking up the rest from reference TRBV11-2 and TRBJ2-2 gives the full variable domain: EAGVAQSPRYKIIEKRQSVAFWCNPISGHATLYWYQQILGQGPKLLIQFQNNGVVDDSQLPKDRFSAERLKGVDSTLKIQPAKLEDSAVYLCASRVIGGELFFGEGSRLTVL.

The rearrangement links TRBV6-1 to TRBJ2-7, with 7 bases aligning to TRBD1. Germline lookup yields CDR1 MNHNS and CDR2 SASEGT. J gave up 6 bases and V 5 bases, and 4 bases lay outside the gene matches. This CDR3 has 12 residues. The CDR3 loop reads CASSWDRREQYF. The CDR3 DNA reads as TGTGCCAGCAGTTGGGACAGACGCGAGCAGTACTTC.

The chain joins TRBV7-2 to TRBJ2-3; perhaps TRBD2 as D (6 bases). V was pared by 4 bases and J by 2 bases, with 16 bases between. Germline CDR1 reads SGHTA; CDR2 reads FQGNSA. The CDR3 consists of 16 residues. Written as DNA, the CDR3 is TGTGCCAGCAGCTCGGGACTGAGAGGGTCCACAGATACGCAGTATTTT. This codes for CASSSGLRGSTDTQYF. Based on the CDR3 plus reference TRBV7-2 and TRBJ2-3, the full variable domain is GAGVSQSPSNKVTEKGKDVELRCDPISGHTALYWYRQSLGQGLEFLIYFQGNSAPDKSGLPSDRFSAERTGGSVSTLTIQRTQQEDSAVYLCASSSGLRGSTDTQYFGPGTRLTVL.

The V and J genes are TRBV13 and TRBJ1-2; 7 bases line up with TRBD1. Germline loops: CDR1 PRHDT, CDR2 FYEKMQ (reference sequence). The ends lost 1 base at V and 3 bases at J; junction bases unmatched: 8. The CDR3 totals 16 residues. CDR3 nucleotides: TGTGCCAGCAGCTTAGCCCCAGGGGGAAACGACTATGGCTACACCTTC. Translated: CASSLAPGGNDYGYTF.

This chain links TRBV12-5 with TRBJ1-4; D uncertain. Germline CDR1 reads LGHNT; CDR2 reads FRNRAP. The CDR3 runs to 18 residues. V was trimmed by 0 bases and J by 0 bases, leaving 14 bases between them. The chain's CDR3 is CASGLVLTSVATNEKLFF. CDR3 nucleotides: TGTGCTAGTGGTTTGGTACTAACCTCGGTTGCAACTAATGAAAAACTGTTTTTT. Complete variable domain (other parts from reference TRBV12-5 and TRBJ1-4): DARVTQTPRHKVTEMGQEVTMRCQPILGHNTVFWYRQTMMQGLELLAYFRNRAPLDDSGMPKDRFSAEMPDATLATLKIQPSEPRDSAVYFCASGLVLTSVATNEKLFFGSGTQLSVL.

This clone was counted once. This chain connects TRBV30 to TRBJ1-5; possibly TRBD1 for D (5 bases). The CDR3 is 13 residues long. V shed 3 bases and J shed 7 bases, with 13 bases lying between them. Germline CDR1 and CDR2: GTSNPN and SVGIG (reference sequence). The CDR3 here is CAWSQGFEQPQHF. CDR3 in DNA: TGTGCCTGGAGCCAGGGATTCGAACAGCCCCAGCATTTT.

The genes are TRBV27 and TRBJ2-1, with 7 bases that match TRBD1. Germline-derived CDR1 and CDR2 are MNHEY and SMNVEV (reference sequence). CDR3 size: 17 residues. The V gene end was trimmed by 3 bases and the J gene end by 0 bases; junction bases not matched to a gene: 8. This CDR3 is CASSFYPRDSSYNEQFF. CDR3 bases: TGTGCCAGCAGTTTCTACCCTCGGGACAGCTCCTACAATGAGCAGTTCTTC.

This rearrangement joins TRBV7-4 to TRBJ1-1; D is possibly TRBD1 (5 bases). The CDR3 is 13 amino acids. V lost 3 bases to trimming and J lost 4 bases, with 9 bases between them. From germline, CDR1 is SGHVT and CDR2 SQSDAQ. Here the CDR3 DNA reads TGTGCCAGCAGCTTGACAGCGCTCACTGAAGCTTTCTTT. This encodes CASSLTALTEAFF.

J is TRBJ2-7 and V is TRBV6-6; 9 nucleotides agree with TRBD2. The germline CDR1 and CDR2 sequences are MNHNY and SVGAGI (reference sequence). J gave up 4 bases and V 6 bases, and 4 bases lay outside the gene matches. The CDR3 covers 13 residues. The CDR3: CASRGGLAYEQYF. The CDR3 DNA reads TGTGCCAGCAGAGGGGGACTAGCATACGAGCAGTACTTC.

V and J are TRBV10-3 and TRBJ2-7, with 7 bases matching TRBD1. From germline, CDR1 is ENHRY and CDR2 SYGVKD. The CDR3 runs to 14 residues. The ends lost 5 bases at V and 1 base at J; junction bases unmatched: 5. This CDR3 reads CAISRDRESYEQYF. CDR3 nucleotide sequence: TGTGCCATCAGTCGGGACAGAGAGTCCTACGAGCAGTACTTC.

The J gene is TRBJ2-1, the V gene TRBV4-1, with TRBD1 identical over 7 bases. Germline V gene data show CDR1 as MGHRA and CDR2 as YSYEKL. The trim removed 4 bases at V and 4 bases at J, leaving 4 bases unmatched. The CDR3 consists of 14 residues. The CDR3 here is CASSRAQGYNEQFF. As DNA, the CDR3 is TGCGCCAGCAGCCGGGCACAGGGGTACAATGAGCAGTTCTTC.

The J gene is TRBJ2-5, the V gene TRBV5-4, with 8 bases identical to TRBD2. This CDR3 is built from 14 residues. Germline V gene data show CDR1 as SGHNT and CDR2 as YYREEE (reference sequence). V shed 4 bases, J shed 4 bases, and the junction held 6 bases outside the gene matches. The CDR3 loop is CASSLRGGRETQYF. In DNA, the CDR3 is TGTGCCAGCAGCCTCCGGGGGGGGAGAGAGACCCAGTACTTC.

CDR3 nucleotides: TGTGCCAGCAGCTCCGGGACAGGGTCTGGAAACACCATATATTTT. Residues: CASSSGTGSGNTIYF. V gene TRBV7-2 combines with J gene TRBJ1-3; 9 bases align to TRBD1. The V gene's germline CDR1 is SGHTA and CDR2 FQGNSA. Trimming took 4 bases from V and 1 from J; bases not matched to a gene: 2. The CDR3 is 15 residues long.

This clone was detected a few times. The chain joins TRBV7-2 to TRBJ1-6; unclear D gene. CDR3 length: 13 residues. CDR1 is SGHTA and CDR2 is FQGNSA in the germline V gene. The germline V and J ends were trimmed by 0 bases and 15 bases, with 12 bases remaining between them. The CDR3 DNA is TGTGCCAGCAGCTTAGCGGGCCACGGAGGCCTCCACTTT. Protein: CASSLAGHGGLHF.

This clone came up once. The gene calls are TRBV7-2 and TRBJ2-1; TRBD2 matches at 12 bases. Unmatched junction bases numbered 5, after V lost 3 bases and J lost 5 bases. Germline values: CDR1 SGHTA, CDR2 FQGNSA. The CDR3 spans 16 residues. CDR3 in amino acids: CASSFGASGGDNEQFF. The CDR3 DNA sequence: TGTGCCAGCAGCTTTGGGGCTAGCGGGGGGGACAATGAGCAGTTCTTC.

This clone showed up just once. Relative to the germline gene, one junction end is altered; a read error may explain this. The chain is built from TRBV5-1 and TRBJ2-7; a weak D match, TRBD1 (8 bases). CDR1 SGHRS and CDR2 YFSETQ come from the germline V gene. The CDR3 length is 14 residues. The CDR3, as DNA: TGCGCCAGCAGCAGCGGGACAGGAGACGTACGGCGAGGGTTC. Its translation: CASSSGTGDVRRGF.

V gene TRBV6-1 combines with J gene TRBJ1-5; 12 bases line up with TRBD1. The germline V gene encodes CDR1 MNHNS and CDR2 SASEGT. The CDR3 totals 15 residues. Trimming removed 3 bases from V and 6 bases from J; junction bases left unmatched: 3. The CDR3 loop reads CASSEGTGGGQPQHF. Here the CDR3 DNA reads TGTGCCAGCAGTGAGGGGACAGGGGGCGGTCAGCCCCAGCATTTT.